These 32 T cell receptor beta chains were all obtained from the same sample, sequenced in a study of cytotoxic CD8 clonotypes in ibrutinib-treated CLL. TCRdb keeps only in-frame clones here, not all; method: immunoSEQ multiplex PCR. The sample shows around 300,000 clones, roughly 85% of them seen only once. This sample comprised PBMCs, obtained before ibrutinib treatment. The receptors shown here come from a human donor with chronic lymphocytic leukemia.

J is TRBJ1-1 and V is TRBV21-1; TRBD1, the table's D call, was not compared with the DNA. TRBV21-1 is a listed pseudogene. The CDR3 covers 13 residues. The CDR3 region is CASSPTGVAEAFF. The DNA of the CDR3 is TGTGCCAGCAGTCCGACAGGGGTCGCTGAAGCTTTCTTT.

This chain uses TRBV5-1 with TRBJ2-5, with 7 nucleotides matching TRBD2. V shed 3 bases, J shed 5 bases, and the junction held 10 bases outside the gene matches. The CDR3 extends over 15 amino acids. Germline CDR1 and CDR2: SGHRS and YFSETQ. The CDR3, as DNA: TGCGCCAGCAGCTACAGGACTAGTCGGAGCGAGACCCAGTACTTC. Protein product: CASSYRTSRSETQYF.

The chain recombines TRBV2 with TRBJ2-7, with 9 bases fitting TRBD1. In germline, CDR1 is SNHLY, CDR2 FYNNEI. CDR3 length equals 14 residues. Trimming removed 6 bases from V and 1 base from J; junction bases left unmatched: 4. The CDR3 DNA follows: TGTGCCAGCAGGGACAGGGGTAATTCCTACGAGCAGTACTTC. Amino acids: CASRDRGNSYEQYF.

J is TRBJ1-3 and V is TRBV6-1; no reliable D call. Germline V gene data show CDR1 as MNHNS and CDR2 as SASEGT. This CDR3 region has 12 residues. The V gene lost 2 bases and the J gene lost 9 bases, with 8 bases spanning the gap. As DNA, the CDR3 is TGTGCCAGCAGTGAACCCATCGGCACCATATATTTT. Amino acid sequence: CASSEPIGTIYF.

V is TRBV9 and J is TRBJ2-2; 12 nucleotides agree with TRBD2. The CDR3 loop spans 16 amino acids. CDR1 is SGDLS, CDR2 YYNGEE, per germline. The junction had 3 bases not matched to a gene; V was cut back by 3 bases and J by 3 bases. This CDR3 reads CASSETSGGYTGELFF. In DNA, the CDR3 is TGTGCCAGCAGCGAGACTAGCGGGGGATACACCGGGGAGCTGTTTTTT. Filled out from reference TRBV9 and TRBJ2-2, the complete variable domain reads DSGVTQTPKHLITATGQRVTLRCSPRSGDLSVYWYQQSLDQGLQFLIQYYNGEERAKGNILERFSAQQFPDLHSELNLSSLELGDSALYFCASSETSGGYTGELFFGEGSRLTVL.

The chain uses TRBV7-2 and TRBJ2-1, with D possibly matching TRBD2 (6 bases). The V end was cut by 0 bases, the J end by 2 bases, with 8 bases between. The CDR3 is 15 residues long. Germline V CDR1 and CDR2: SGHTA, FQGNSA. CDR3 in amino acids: CASSLAGGAYNEQFF. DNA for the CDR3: TGTGCCAGCAGCTTAGCGGGAGGAGCCTACAATGAGCAGTTCTTC.

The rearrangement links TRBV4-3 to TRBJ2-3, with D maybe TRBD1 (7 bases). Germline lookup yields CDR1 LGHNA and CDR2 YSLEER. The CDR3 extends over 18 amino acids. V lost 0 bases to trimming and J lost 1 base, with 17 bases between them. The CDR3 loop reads CASSQDRAGGFGTDTQYF. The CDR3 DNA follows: TGCGCCAGCAGCCAAGATAGGGCAGGGGGGTTCGGCACAGATACGCAGTATTTT.

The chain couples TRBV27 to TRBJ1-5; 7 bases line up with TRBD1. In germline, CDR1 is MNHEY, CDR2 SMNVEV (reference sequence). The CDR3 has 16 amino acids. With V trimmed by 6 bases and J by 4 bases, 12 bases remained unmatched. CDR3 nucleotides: TGTGCCAGCAGGTCCCAGTCCAGGGGGATGAATCAGCCCCAGCATTTT. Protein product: CASRSQSRGMNQPQHF.

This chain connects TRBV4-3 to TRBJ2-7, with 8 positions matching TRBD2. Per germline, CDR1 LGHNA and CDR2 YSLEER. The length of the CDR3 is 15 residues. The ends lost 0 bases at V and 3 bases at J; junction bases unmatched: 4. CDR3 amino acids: CASSQDQAGVYEQYF. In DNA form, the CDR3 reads TGCGCCAGCAGCCAAGATCAAGCGGGGGTCTACGAGCAGTACTTC.

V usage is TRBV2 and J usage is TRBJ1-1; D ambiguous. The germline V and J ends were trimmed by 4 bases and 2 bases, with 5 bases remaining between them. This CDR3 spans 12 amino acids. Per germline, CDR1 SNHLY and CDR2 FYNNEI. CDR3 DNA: TGTGCCAGCAGTGTCCGAAACACTGAAGCTTTCTTT. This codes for CASSVRNTEAFF.

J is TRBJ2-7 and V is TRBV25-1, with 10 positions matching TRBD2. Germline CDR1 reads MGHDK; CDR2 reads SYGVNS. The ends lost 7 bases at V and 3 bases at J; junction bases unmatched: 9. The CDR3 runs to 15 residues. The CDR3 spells CASTQGAGGNYEQYF. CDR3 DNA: TGTGCCAGCACCCAAGGAGCGGGAGGGAACTACGAGCAGTACTTC.

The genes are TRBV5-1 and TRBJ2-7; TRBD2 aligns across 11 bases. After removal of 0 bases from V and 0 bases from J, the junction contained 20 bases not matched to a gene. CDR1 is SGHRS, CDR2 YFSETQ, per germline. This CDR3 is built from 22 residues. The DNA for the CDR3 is TGCGCCAGCAGCTTGGCGGGGACTAGCGGACTGTTAACCTCTTCCAGCTCCTACGAGCAGTACTTC. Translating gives CASSLAGTSGLLTSSSSYEQYF.

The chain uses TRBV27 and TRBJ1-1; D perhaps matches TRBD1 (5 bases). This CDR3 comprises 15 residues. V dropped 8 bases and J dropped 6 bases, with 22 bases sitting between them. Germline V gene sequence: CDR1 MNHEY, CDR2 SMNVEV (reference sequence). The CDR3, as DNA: TGTGCCAGCTACCCGGGGACCGCACGCGGCGCTGAAGCTTTCTTT. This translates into CASYPGTARGAEAFF.

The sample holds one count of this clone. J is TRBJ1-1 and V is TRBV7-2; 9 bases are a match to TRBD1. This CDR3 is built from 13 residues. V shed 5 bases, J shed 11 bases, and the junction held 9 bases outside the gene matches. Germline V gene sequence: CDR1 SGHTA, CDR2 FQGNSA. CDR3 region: CASSLRQGGIAFF. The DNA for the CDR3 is TGTGCCAGCAGCCTAAGACAGGGGGGTATTGCTTTCTTT.

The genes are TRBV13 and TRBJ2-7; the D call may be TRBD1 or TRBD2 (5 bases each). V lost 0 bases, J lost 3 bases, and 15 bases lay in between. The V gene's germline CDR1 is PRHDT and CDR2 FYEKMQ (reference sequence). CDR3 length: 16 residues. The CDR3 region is CASSLGQWDLNYEQYF. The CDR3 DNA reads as TGTGCCAGCAGCTTAGGACAGTGGGACCTTAACTACGAGCAGTACTTC.

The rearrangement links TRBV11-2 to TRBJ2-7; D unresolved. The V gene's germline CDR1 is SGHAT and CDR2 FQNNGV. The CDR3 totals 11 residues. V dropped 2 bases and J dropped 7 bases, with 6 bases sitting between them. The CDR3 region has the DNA TGTGCCAGCAGCTTAATGCAGGAGCAGTACTTC. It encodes CASSLMQEQYF.

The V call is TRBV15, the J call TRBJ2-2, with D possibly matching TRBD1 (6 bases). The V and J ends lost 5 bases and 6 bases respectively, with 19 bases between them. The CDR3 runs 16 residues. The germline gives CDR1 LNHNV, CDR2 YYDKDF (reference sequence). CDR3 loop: CATSGGRGLVPGELFF. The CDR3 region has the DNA TGTGCCACCAGCGGCGGCAGGGGTTTGGTACCCGGGGAGCTGTTTTTT.

The CDR3 bases are TGTGCCAGCAGCCCAGCGGGGGGCTCCTACGAGCAGTACTTC. This encodes CASSPAGGSYEQYF. The rearrangement links TRBV7-2 to TRBJ2-7; TRBD2 matches 9 bases. Germline CDR1 is SGHTA and CDR2 is FQGNSA. CDR3 length equals 14 residues. V lost 5 bases, J lost 0 bases, and 2 bases stayed unmatched.

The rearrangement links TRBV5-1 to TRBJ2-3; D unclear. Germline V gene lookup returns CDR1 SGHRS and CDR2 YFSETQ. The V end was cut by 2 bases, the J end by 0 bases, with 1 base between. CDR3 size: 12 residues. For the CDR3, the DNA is TGCGCCAGCAGCTTTAGCACAGATACGCAGTATTTT. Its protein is CASSFSTDTQYF.

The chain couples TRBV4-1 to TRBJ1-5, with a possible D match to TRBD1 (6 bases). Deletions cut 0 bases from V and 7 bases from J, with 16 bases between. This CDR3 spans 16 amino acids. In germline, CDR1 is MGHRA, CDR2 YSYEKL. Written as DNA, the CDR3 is TGCGCCAGCAGCCAAGAGGGGACCTCCAGGGGACAGCCCCAGCATTTT. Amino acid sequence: CASSQEGTSRGQPQHF.

The CDR3 sequence: CASSTGLGNTIYF. CDR3 DNA sequence: TGTGCCAGCAGTACAGGGTTGGGAAACACCATATATTTT. The V call is TRBV6-5, the J call TRBJ1-3; possibly TRBD1 for D (6 bases). Deletions cut 5 bases from V and 4 bases from J, with 9 bases between. The CDR3 is made up of 13 amino acids. In germline, CDR1 is MNHEY, CDR2 SVGAGI.

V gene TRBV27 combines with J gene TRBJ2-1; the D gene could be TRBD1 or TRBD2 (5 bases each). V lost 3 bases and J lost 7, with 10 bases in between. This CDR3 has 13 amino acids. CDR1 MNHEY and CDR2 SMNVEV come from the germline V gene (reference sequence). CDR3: CASSLSRGNEQFF. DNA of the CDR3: TGTGCCAGCAGTTTGTCGAGGGGTAATGAGCAGTTCTTC.

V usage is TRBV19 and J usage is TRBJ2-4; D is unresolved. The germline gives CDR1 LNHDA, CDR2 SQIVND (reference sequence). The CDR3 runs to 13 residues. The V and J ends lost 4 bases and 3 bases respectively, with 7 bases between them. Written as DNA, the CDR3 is TGTGCCAGTAGTACCGAAGTCAAAAACATTCAGTACTTC. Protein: CASSTEVKNIQYF.

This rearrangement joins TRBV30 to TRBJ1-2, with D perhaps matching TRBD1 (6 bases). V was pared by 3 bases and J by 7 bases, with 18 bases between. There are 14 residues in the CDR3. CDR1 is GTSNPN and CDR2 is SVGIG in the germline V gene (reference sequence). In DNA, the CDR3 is TGTGCCTGGAGAGCCGACAGGATAGTTTTTGGCTACACCTTC. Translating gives CAWRADRIVFGYTF.

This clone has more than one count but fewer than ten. CDR3 coding DNA: TGTGCCAGCAGCTTAGTGGCATCACCCTATGGCTACACCTTC. Translated: CASSLVASPYGYTF. The rearrangement uses TRBV7-2 and TRBJ1-2; D is unclear. This CDR3 contains 14 residues. From germline, CDR1 is SGHTA and CDR2 FQGNSA. The V end lost 1 base, the J end lost 4 bases, and 10 bases lay between the germline ends.

DNA of the CDR3: TGTGCCTGGAGTTCCAGCCTCAATCAGCCCCAGCATTTT. Translated: CAWSSSLNQPQHF. This sequence joins TRBV30 and TRBJ1-5; D uncertain. V dropped 2 bases and J dropped 3 bases, with 8 bases sitting between them. Germline-derived CDR1 and CDR2 are GTSNPN and SVGIG (reference sequence). This CDR3 has 13 residues.

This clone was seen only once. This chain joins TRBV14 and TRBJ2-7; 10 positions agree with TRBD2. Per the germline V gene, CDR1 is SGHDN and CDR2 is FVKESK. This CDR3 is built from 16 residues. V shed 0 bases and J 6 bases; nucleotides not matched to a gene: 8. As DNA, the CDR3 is TGTGCCAGCAGCCAAGATCCAGCGGGAGGGCTGCTCGAGCAGTACTTC. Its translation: CASSQDPAGGLLEQYF.

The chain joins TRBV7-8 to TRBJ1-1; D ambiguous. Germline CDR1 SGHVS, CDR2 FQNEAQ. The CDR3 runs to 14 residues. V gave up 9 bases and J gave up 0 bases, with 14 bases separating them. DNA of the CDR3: TGTGCCAGTTCCACGGAACTTATGAACACTGAAGCTTTCTTT. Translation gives CASSTELMNTEAFF.

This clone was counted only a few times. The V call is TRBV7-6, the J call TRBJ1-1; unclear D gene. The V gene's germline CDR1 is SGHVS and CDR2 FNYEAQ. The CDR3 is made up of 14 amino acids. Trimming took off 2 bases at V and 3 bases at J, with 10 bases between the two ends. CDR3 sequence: CASSLTVRDTEAFF. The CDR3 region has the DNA TGTGCCAGCAGCTTAACAGTTCGGGACACTGAAGCTTTCTTT.

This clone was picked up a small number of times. The CDR3 DNA sequence: TGTGCCAGCAGTGAAGGTGAGCGGTGGATCCAAGAGACCCAGTACTTC. Translation: CASSEGERWIQETQYF. V is TRBV2 and J is TRBJ2-5, with D possibly being TRBD2 (5 bases). The CDR3 is 16 amino acids. Deletions cut 1 base from V and 1 base from J, with 13 bases between. Germline assignment: CDR1 SNHLY and CDR2 FYNNEI.

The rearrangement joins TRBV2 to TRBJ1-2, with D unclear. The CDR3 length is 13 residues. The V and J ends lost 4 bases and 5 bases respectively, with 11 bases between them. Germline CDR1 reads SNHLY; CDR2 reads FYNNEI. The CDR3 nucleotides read TGTGCCAGCAGTGGGAGGGTCGGATATGGCTACACCTTC. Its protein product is CASSGRVGYGYTF. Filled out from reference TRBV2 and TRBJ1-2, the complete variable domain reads EPEVTQTPSHQVTQMGQEVILRCVPISNHLYFYWYRQILGQKVEFLVSFYNNEISEKSEIFDDQFSVERPDGSNFTLKIRSTKLEDSAMYFCASSGRVGYGYTFGSGTRLTVV.

The DNA for the CDR3 is TGTGCCAGCCGTAGACCAGGGGGCTACAATGAGCAGTTCTTC. Translating it yields CASRRPGGYNEQFF. V is TRBV6-5 and J is TRBJ2-1; 7 bases agree with TRBD1. The CDR3 spans 14 residues. Germline CDR1 is MNHEY and CDR2 is SVGAGI. V was pared by 8 bases and J by 3 bases, with 7 bases of the junction left unmatched.